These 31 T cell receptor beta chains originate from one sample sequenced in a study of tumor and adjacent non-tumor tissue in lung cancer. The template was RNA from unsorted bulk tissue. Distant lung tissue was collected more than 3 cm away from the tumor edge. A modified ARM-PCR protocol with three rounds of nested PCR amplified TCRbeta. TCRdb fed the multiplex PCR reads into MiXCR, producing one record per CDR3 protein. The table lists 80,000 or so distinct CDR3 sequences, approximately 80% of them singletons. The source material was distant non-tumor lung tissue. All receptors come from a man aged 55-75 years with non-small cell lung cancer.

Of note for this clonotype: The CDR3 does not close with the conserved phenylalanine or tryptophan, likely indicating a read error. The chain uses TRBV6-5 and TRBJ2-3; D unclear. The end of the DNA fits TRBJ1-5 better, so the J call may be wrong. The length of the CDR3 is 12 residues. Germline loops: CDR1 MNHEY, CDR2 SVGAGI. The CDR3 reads CATSAGTDTQHS. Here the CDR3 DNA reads TGTGCCACCAGCGCAGGCACAGATACGCAGCATTCT.

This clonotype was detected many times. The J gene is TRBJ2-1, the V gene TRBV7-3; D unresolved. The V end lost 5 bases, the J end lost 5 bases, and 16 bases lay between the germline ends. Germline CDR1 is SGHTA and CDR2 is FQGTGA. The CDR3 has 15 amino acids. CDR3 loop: CASSQTYGSNNEQFF. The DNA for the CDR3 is TGTGCCAGCAGCCAGACTTACGGGTCAAACAATGAGCAGTTCTTC.

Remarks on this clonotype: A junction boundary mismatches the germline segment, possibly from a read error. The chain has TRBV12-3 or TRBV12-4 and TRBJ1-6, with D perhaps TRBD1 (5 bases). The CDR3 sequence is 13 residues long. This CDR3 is CASSLAQGSLLHF. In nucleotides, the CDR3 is TGTGCCAGTAGTTTAGCGCAGGGTTCACTCCTCCACTTT.

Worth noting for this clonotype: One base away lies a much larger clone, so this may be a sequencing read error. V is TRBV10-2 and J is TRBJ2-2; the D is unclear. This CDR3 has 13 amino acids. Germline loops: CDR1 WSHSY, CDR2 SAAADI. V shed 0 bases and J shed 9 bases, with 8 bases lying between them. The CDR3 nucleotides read TGCGCCAGCAGTGAGTCGGAAATCAGGGAGCTGTTTTTT. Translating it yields CASSESEIRELFF.

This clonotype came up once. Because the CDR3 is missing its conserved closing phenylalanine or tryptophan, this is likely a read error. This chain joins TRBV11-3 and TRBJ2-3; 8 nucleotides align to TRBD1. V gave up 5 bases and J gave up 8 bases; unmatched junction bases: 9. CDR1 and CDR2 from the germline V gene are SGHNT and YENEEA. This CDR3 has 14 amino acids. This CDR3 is CASSPTGGSGTQYL. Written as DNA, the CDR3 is TGTGCCAGCAGCCCCACAGGGGGATCAGGTACGCAGTATTTG.

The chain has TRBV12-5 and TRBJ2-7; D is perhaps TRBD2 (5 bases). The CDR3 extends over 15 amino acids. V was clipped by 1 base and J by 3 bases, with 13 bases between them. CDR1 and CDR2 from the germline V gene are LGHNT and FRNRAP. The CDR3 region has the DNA TGTGCTAGTGGTTTGGACCACAATGGGAGCTACGAGCAGTACTTC. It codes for CASGLDHNGSYEQYF.

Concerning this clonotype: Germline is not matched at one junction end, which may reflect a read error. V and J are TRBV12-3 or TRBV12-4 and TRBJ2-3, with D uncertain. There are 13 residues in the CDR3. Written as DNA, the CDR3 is TGTGCCAGCACCCCCATTAGCATAGATACGCATTATTTT. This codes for CASTPISIDTHYF.

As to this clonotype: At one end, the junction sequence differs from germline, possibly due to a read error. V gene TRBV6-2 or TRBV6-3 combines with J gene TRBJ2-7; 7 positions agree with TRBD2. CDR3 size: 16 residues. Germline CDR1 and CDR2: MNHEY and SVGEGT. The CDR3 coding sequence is TGTACCAGCAGTTACCCCCTGGGGACTAACTCCTACGAGCCGTACTTC. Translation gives CTSSYPLGTNSYEPYF.

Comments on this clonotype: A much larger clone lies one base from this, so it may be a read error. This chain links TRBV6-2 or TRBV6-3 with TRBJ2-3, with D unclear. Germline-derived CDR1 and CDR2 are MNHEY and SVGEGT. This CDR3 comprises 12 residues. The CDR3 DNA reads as TGTGTCAGCAGTTACGGGACAGATACGCAGTATTTT. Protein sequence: CVSSYGTDTQYF.

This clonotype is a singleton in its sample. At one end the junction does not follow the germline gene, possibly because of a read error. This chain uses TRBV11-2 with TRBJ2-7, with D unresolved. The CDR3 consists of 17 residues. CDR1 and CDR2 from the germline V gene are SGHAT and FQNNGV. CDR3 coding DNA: TGTGCCAGCAGCTTAATCCCCAAGGCCCTCATAGGCTACGAACAGTACTTC. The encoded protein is CASSLIPKALIGYEQYF. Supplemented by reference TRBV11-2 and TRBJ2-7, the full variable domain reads EAGVAQSPRYKIIEKRQSVAFWCNPISGHATLYWYQQILGQGPKLLIQFQNNGVVDDSQLPKDRFSAERLKGVDSTLKIQPAKLEDSAVYLCASSLIPKALIGYEQYFGPGTRLTVT.

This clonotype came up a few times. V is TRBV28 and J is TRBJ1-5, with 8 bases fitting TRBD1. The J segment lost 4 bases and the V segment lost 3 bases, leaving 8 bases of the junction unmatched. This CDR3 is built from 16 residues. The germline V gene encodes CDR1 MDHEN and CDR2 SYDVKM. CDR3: CASSFGTGSPNQPQHF. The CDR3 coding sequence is TGTGCCAGCAGTTTCGGGACAGGTTCCCCTAATCAGCCCCAGCATTTT.

The CDR3 reads CSFRAFEKLFF. DNA for the CDR3: TGCAGTTTTAGGGCATTTGAAAAACTGTTTTTT. This chain connects TRBV20-1 to TRBJ1-4; D gene unclear. The germline V gene has CDR1 DFQATT and CDR2 SNEGSKA (reference sequence). The CDR3 spans 11 residues. Between the trimmed V and J ends, which lost 8 bases and 7 bases, there was a span of 11 bases.

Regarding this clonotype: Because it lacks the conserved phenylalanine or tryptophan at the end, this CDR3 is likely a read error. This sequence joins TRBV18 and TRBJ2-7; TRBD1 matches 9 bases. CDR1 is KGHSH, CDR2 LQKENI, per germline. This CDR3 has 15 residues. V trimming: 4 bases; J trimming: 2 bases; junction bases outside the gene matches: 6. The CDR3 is CASSQGQGSTYEQYL. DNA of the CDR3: TGTGCCAGCTCACAAGGACAGGGGAGTACCTACGAGCAGTACTTA.

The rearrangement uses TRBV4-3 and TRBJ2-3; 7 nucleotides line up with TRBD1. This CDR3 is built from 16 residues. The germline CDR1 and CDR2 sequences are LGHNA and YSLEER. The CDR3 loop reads CANSQDRGGTTDTQYF. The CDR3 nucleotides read TGCGCTAACAGCCAAGATAGAGGGGGCACCACAGATACGCAGTATTTT.

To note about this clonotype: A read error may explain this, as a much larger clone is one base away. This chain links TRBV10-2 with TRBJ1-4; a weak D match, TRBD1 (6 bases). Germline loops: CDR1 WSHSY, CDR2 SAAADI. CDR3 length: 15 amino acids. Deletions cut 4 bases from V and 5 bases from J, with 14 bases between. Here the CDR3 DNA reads TGCGCCAGCAGTGTAGTAGGGGGACTAAATGAAAAACTGTTTTTT. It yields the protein CASSVVGGLNEKLFF.

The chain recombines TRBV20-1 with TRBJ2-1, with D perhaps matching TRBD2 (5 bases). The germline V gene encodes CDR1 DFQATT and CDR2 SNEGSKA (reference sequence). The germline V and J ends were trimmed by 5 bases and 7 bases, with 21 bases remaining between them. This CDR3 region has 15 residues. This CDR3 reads CSAGSAVGPWNEQFF. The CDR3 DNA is TGCAGTGCTGGCTCAGCGGTGGGTCCGTGGAATGAGCAGTTCTTC.

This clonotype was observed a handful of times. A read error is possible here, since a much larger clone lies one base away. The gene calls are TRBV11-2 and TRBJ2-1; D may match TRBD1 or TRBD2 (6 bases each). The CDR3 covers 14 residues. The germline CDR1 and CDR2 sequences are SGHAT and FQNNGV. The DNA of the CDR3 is TGTGTCAGCAGCTTAGGGGGAGGATACAATGAGCAGTTCTTC. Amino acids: CVSSLGGGYNEQFF.

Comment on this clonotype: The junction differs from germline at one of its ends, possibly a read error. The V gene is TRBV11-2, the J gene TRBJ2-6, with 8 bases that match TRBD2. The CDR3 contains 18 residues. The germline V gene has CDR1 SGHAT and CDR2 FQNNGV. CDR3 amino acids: CDSNPTSGGAIGANVLTF. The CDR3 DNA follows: TGTGACAGCAATCCAACTAGCGGAGGAGCCATTGGGGCCAACGTCCTGACTTTC.

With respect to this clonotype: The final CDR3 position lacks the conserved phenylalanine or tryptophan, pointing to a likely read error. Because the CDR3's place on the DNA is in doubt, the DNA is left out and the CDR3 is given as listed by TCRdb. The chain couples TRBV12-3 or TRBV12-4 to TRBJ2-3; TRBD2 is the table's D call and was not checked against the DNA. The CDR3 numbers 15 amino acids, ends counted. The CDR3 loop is CASSRGSGGVTRPYY.

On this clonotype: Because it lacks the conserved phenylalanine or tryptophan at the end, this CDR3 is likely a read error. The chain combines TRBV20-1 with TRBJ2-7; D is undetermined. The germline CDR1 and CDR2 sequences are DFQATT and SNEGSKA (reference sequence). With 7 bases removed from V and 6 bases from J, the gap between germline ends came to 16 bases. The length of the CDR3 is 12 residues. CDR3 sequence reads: CSVSAVTCEQYL. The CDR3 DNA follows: TGCAGTGTTAGTGCGGTCACCTGCGAGCAGTACCTC.

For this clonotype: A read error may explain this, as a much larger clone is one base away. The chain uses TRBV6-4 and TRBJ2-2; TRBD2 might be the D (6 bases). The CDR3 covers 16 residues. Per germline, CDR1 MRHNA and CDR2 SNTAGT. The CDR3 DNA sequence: TGTGCCAGCAGTGAAGGGGATAGCGGCGACACCGGGGAGCCGTTTTTT. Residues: CASSEGDSGDTGEPFF.

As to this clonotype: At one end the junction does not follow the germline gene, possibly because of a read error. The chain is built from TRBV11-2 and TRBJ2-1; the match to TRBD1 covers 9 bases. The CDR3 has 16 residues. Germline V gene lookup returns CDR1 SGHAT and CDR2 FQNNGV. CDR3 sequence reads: CASSAGDRVDHNGQFF. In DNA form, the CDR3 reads TGTGCCAGCAGCGCCGGGGACAGGGTTGATCACAATGGGCAGTTCTTC.

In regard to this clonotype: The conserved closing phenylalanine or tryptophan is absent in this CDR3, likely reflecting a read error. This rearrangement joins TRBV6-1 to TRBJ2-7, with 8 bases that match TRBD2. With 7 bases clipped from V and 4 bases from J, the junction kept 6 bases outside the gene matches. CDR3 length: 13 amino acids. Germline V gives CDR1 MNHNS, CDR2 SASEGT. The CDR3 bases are TGTGCCAGCACCGCACGGGAGGGATACGAGCAGTACCTC. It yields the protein CASTAREGYEQYL.

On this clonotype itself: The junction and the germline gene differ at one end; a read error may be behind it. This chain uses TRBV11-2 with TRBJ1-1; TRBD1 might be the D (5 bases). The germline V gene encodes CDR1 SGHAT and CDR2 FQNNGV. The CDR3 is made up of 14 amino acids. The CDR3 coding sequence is TGTGTCAGCAATTTAGTCGGTAGGGGCACTGAAGCTTTCTTT. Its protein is CVSNLVGRGTEAFF. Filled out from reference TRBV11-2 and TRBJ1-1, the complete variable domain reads EAGVAQSPRYKIIEKRQSVAFWCNPISGHATLYWYQQILGQGPKLLIQFQNNGVVDDSQLPKDRFSAERLKGVDSTLKIQPAKLEDSAVYLCVSNLVGRGTEAFFGQGTRLTVV.

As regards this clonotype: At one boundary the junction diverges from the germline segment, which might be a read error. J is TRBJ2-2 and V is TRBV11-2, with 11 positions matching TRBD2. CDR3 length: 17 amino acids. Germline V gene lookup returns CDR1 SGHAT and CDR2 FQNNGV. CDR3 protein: CASSSASGGTNTGELFF. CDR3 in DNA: TGTGCCAGCAGCTCAGCTAGCGGGGGGACGAACACCGGGGAGTTGTTTTTT.

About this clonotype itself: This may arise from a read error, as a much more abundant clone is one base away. The CDR3 DNA reads TGCGCCAGCAAGGGGCTCGGGGGGCACCAGGAAACGCAGTATTTT. Its translation: CASKGLGGHQETQYF. The genes are TRBV5-1 and TRBJ2-3; D possibly corresponds to TRBD2 (7 bases). CDR3 length: 15 amino acids. The germline V and J ends were trimmed by 6 bases and 9 bases, with 23 bases remaining between them. Germline V gene sequence: CDR1 SGHRS, CDR2 YFSETQ.

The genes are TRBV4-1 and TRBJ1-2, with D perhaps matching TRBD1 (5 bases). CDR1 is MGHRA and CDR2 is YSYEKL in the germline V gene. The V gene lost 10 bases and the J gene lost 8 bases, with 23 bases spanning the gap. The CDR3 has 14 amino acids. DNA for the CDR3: TGCGCCAATAGCCCGGACATCAACTCTTTCGGCTACACCTTC. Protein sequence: CANSPDINSFGYTF.

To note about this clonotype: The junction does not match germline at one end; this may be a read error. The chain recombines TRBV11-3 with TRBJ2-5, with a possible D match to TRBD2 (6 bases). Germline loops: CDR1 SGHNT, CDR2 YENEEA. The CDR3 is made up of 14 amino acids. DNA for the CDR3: TGTGCCAGCAGCACTAGGGTGTGGGGGGAGACCCAGCACTTC. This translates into CASSTRVWGETQHF. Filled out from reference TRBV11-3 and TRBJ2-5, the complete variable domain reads EAGVVQSPRYKIIEKKQPVAFWCNPISGHNTLYWYLQNLGQGPELLIRYENEEAVDDSQLPKDRFSAERLKGVDSTLKIQPAELGDSAVYLCASSTRVWGETQHFGPGTRLLVL.

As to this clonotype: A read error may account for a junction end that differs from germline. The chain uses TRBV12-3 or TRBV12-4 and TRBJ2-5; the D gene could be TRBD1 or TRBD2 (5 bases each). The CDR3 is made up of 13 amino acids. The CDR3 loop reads CASSQDWTGAHYF. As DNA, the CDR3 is TGTGCCAGCAGTCAGGATTGGACTGGGGCCCATTACTTC.

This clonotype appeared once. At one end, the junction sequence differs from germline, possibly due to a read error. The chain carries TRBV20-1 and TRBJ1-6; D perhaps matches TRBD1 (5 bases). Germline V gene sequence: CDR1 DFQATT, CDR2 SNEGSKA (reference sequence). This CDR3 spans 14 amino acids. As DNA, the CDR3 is TGCAATGCTATCCGAGAAAGGGACGGGTCACCCCTCCACTTT. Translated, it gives CNAIRERDGSPLHF.

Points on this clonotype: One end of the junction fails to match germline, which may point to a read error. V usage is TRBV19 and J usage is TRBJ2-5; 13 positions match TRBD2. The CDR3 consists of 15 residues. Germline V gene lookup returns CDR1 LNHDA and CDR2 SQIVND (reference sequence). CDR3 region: CASSSLAGGLETQYF. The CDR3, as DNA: TGTGCCAGTAGTTCACTAGCGGGAGGGTTAGAGACCCAGTATTTC.